These 10 T cell receptor beta chains came from one sample sequenced in a study of immune reconstitution after stem cell transplant in scleroderma (TCRdb year 2017). Libraries were constructed by RT-PCR. Sequencing was performed on an Illumina MiSeq. In-frame beta chains were kept once TCRdb had trimmed the public reads at Q25 with fastp and called clones with MiXCR. Rows merge per CDR3 protein into single entries with the most common DNA and genes. Recorded for this sample are about 2,400 distinct CDR3 sequences; under 8.5% of them occurred a single time. Under 30% of the sample goes to the ten largest clones. This material was acquired before or after autologous hematopoietic stem cell transplantation (not recorded which). Receptor source: a female donor with systemic sclerosis.

This chain links TRBV7-9 with TRBJ2-1, with 8 bases fitting TRBD1. Germline CDR1 SEHNR, CDR2 FQNEAQ (reference sequence). The CDR3 contains 14 residues. V lost 3 bases and J lost 6; bases outside the gene matches: 4. As DNA, the CDR3 is TGTGCCAGCAGCTTCCTAACAGGGGGCAATGAGCAGTTCTTC. It is translated as CASSFLTGGNEQFF.

This clonotype ranks as medium-sized (0.01 to 0.1%). The chain is built from TRBV28 and TRBJ2-2; D not resolved. The CDR3 contains 12 residues. Deletions cut 5 bases from V and 9 bases from J, with 10 bases between. Germline V lookup: CDR1 MDHEN, CDR2 SYDVKM. Here the CDR3 DNA reads TGTGCCAGCAGTCCCAGCTTCTGGGAGCTGTTTTTT. It encodes CASSPSFWELFF.

The chain employs TRBV6-2 or TRBV6-3 and TRBJ2-3; TRBD2 is a possible D gene (6 bases). The germline V gene has CDR1 MNHEY and CDR2 SVGEGT. The V and J ends lost 8 bases and 5 bases respectively, with 23 bases between them. CDR3 length: 16 amino acids. Here the CDR3 DNA reads TGTGCCAGCCGCCCTATCGGGGCTAGCGCTCAAGATACGCAGTATTTT. Protein: CASRPIGASAQDTQYF.

This clonotype is categorized as large. V is TRBV15 and J is TRBJ1-2, with D perhaps matching TRBD1 (6 bases). V was clipped by 3 bases and J by 5 bases, with 13 bases between them. Germline CDR1 reads LNHNV; CDR2 reads YYDKDF (reference sequence). This CDR3 has 14 residues. CDR3 region: CATSSDMRGYGYTF. The CDR3 DNA reads TGTGCCACCAGCAGCGATATGAGGGGGTATGGCTACACCTTC.

This clonotype was counted a few times. V gene TRBV7-8 combines with J gene TRBJ2-3; 7 bases match TRBD2. The V gene's germline CDR1 is SGHVS and CDR2 FQNEAQ. Germline trimming cut 2 bases from V and 0 bases from J; bases unmatched to any gene: 8. The CDR3 length is 17 residues. The chain's CDR3 is CASSLRGDLSSTDTQYF. As DNA, the CDR3 is TGTGCCAGCAGCTTACGGGGGGATCTATCTAGCACAGATACGCAGTATTTT.

In its sample, this clonotype ranks as medium-sized. The chain links TRBV2 to TRBJ2-4, with D possibly TRBD1 on 6 matching bases. The CDR3 is 10 amino acids. Germline CDR1 is SNHLY and CDR2 is FYNNEI. The V end was cut by 8 bases, the J end by 11 bases, with 10 bases between. The CDR3 sequence: CASGQSFQYF. The CDR3 DNA is TGTGCCAGCGGACAGTCGTTTCAGTACTTC.

This clonotype is judged large. J is TRBJ1-2 and V is TRBV7-2; maybe TRBD1 (6 bases). The CDR3 spans 16 residues. CDR1 and CDR2 (germline): SGHTA, FQGNSA. V was pared by 4 bases and J by 8 bases, with 23 bases between. The CDR3 DNA follows: TGTGCCAGCAGCTCCTCTACCGGGAGACAGGCGGAGGGCTACACCTTC. It codes for CASSSSTGRQAEGYTF.

This chain connects TRBV20-1 to TRBJ1-2; TRBD1 is a possible D gene (5 bases). CDR3 length: 15 residues. Trimming took off 1 base at V and 3 bases at J, with 15 bases between the two ends. The germline CDR1 and CDR2 sequences are DFQATT and SNEGSKA (reference sequence). Written as DNA, the CDR3 is TGCAGTGCTAGAGGGGGCGGCCATTTGGACTATGGCTACACCTTC. Its protein is CSARGGGHLDYGYTF.

By share of the sample, this clonotype is medium-sized (0.01 to 0.1%). V is TRBV9 and J is TRBJ2-1, with unresolved D. The CDR3 length is 17 residues. Germline V gene lookup returns CDR1 SGDLS and CDR2 YYNGEE. The V end was cut by 0 bases, the J end by 0 bases, with 13 bases between. The CDR3 coding sequence is TGTGCCAGCAGCGTAGACGCACCAACTACCTCCTACAATGAGCAGTTCTTC. This translates into CASSVDAPTTSYNEQFF.

This clonotype is medium-sized by share. The V gene is TRBV5-4, the J gene TRBJ2-1; possibly TRBD1 or TRBD2 for D (5 bases each). The CDR3 is 16 amino acids. V dropped 0 bases and J dropped 0 bases, with 10 bases sitting between them. Germline CDR1 and CDR2: SGHNT and YYREEE (reference sequence). CDR3 sequence: CASSLGRGSSYNEQFF. CDR3 sequence (DNA): TGTGCCAGCAGCTTGGGTCGGGGCAGCTCCTACAATGAGCAGTTCTTC.